A single sample gave rise to the 20 T cell receptor beta chains below, sequenced in a study of T cells in localized non-small cell lung cancer. The protocol was immunoSEQ multiplex PCR, while the TCRdb copy is restricted to in-frame clones and leaves out a portion. The table records 25,000 to 30,000 clones, 82% of them present only once. Specimen: peripheral blood, collected before any cancer treatment. These receptor sequences come from a woman aged 35 to 75 with stage I lung adenocarcinoma.

The chain is built from TRBV6-5 and TRBJ2-1, with a tentative D call TRBD2 (5 bases). The V gene lost 6 bases and the J gene lost 6 bases, with 18 bases spanning the gap. Germline CDR1 is MNHEY and CDR2 is SVGAGI. The CDR3 is 15 residues long. The CDR3 sequence: CASSAGDFTLNEQFF. In DNA, the CDR3 is TGTGCCAGCAGCGCCGGGGATTTCACTCTCAATGAGCAGTTCTTC.

The CDR3 nucleotides read TGTGCCAGCAGGGACCGGGACAGGGTGTACGAGCAGTACTTC. Its translation: CASRDRDRVYEQYF. The chain employs TRBV2 and TRBJ2-7; 9 nucleotides agree with TRBD1. The junction had 7 bases not matched to a gene; V was cut back by 6 bases and J by 4 bases. This CDR3 is 14 amino acids long. Germline CDR1 is SNHLY and CDR2 is FYNNEI.

The chain combines TRBV18 with TRBJ2-7; unclear D gene. The germline V and J ends were trimmed by 5 bases and 2 bases, with 16 bases remaining between them. Germline assignment: CDR1 KGHSH and CDR2 LQKENI. This CDR3 is 15 amino acids long. The CDR3 is CASSSRGENPYEQYF. In nucleotides, the CDR3 is TGTGCCAGCTCAAGTCGTGGGGAAAACCCCTACGAGCAGTACTTC.

This clone rates as medium-sized. The V gene is TRBV6-5, the J gene TRBJ2-7; D possibly corresponds to TRBD1 (6 bases). Germline V gene sequence: CDR1 MNHEY, CDR2 SVGAGI. This CDR3 region has 13 residues. The V end lost 6 bases, the J end lost 6 bases, and 15 bases lay between the germline ends. CDR3 DNA sequence: TGTGCCAGCAGATTAGGACAGTTTCGCGAGCAGTACTTC. It yields the protein CASRLGQFREQYF.

The CDR3 bases are TGTGCCAGTAGTATAGGTCGGTTCACAGATACGCAGTATTTT. Translated, it gives CASSIGRFTDTQYF. The genes are TRBV19 and TRBJ2-3; D not resolved. Per germline, CDR1 LNHDA and CDR2 SQIVND (reference sequence). V was pared by 1 base and J by 2 bases, with 7 bases between. This CDR3 is 14 amino acids long. Looking up the rest from reference TRBV19 and TRBJ2-3 gives the full variable domain: DGGITQSPKYLFRKEGQNVTLSCEQNLNHDAMYWYRQDPGQGLRLIYYSQIVNDFQKGDIAEGYSVSREKKESFPLTVTSAQKNPTAFYLCASSIGRFTDTQYFGPGTRLTVL.

V gene TRBV4-3 combines with J gene TRBJ2-2, with D perhaps matching TRBD1 (5 bases). V was shortened by 3 bases and J by 7 bases, with 15 bases between the two germline ends. Germline loops: CDR1 LGHNA, CDR2 YSLEER. The length of the CDR3 is 15 residues. The DNA of the CDR3 is TGCGCCAGCAGCCATCCAGGGAAGAATAGCGGGGAGCTGTTTTTT. Residues: CASSHPGKNSGELFF.

The chain joins TRBV7-9 to TRBJ1-4; D may be TRBD1 (5 bases). V dropped 2 bases and J dropped 8 bases, with 12 bases sitting between them. There are 14 residues in the CDR3. Germline V lookup: CDR1 SEHNR, CDR2 FQNEAQ (reference sequence). CDR3 in DNA: TGTGCCAGCAGCTTAAGGGACCTCGGGGAAAAACTGTTTTTT. Its translation: CASSLRDLGEKLFF.

V gene TRBV29-1 combines with J gene TRBJ2-5, with TRBD1 matching over 11 bases. The CDR3 has 13 amino acids. Looked up from germline, CDR1 is SQVTM and CDR2 is ANQGSEA. V was clipped by 4 bases and J by 4 bases; unmatched bases: 2. CDR3 protein: CSVGTGGGETQYF. CDR3 nucleotides: TGCAGCGTTGGGACAGGGGGCGGAGAGACCCAGTACTTC.

The chain uses TRBV6-1 and TRBJ2-7, with D maybe TRBD2 (6 bases). Trimming stripped 2 bases from V and 9 bases from J, with 20 bases between. The CDR3 sequence is 15 residues long. Germline-derived CDR1 and CDR2 are MNHNS and SASEGT. The CDR3 here is CASSETRDSVAGQYF. Here the CDR3 DNA reads TGTGCCAGCAGTGAAACACGGGACTCGGTGGCGGGGCAGTACTTC.

The rearrangement links TRBV18 to TRBJ2-6; D unresolved. Trimming removed 2 bases at V and 0 bases at J, with 11 bases between. This CDR3 region has 17 residues. Germline CDR1 reads KGHSH; CDR2 reads LQKENI. CDR3 DNA: TGTGCCAGCTCACCAGCAACCCTCGGCTCTGGGGCCAACGTCCTGACTTTC. Its protein product is CASSPATLGSGANVLTF.

The V call is TRBV19, the J call TRBJ1-4; the D is unclear. The CDR3 runs to 15 residues. Trimming removed 4 bases from V and 7 bases from J, with 16 bases in between. Germline lookup yields CDR1 LNHDA and CDR2 SQIVND (reference sequence). The CDR3 reads CASSTTVKRIEKLFF. The CDR3 DNA reads as TGTGCCAGTAGTACGACGGTGAAAAGGATTGAAAAACTGTTTTTT.

The chain links TRBV9 to TRBJ2-2; D ambiguous. Germline V gene data show CDR1 as SGDLS and CDR2 as YYNGEE. The ends were cut back, 0 bases at V and 5 bases at J, with 5 bases in the middle. The CDR3 runs 13 residues. CDR3 sequence (DNA): TGTGCCAGCAGCGTAGCACGGACCGGGGAGCTGTTTTTT. Protein product: CASSVARTGELFF.

The rearrangement links TRBV7-8 to TRBJ1-1, with D unresolved. V gave up 1 base and J gave up 8 bases, with 8 bases separating them. Germline CDR1 reads SGHVS; CDR2 reads FQNEAQ. The CDR3 runs to 12 residues. The CDR3 DNA sequence: TGTGCCAGCAGCTTAGGGCGCGGGGAAGCTTTCTTT. Translated, it gives CASSLGRGEAFF.

The chain carries TRBV9 and TRBJ2-3, with D perhaps TRBD1 (5 bases). This CDR3 contains 12 residues. Germline CDR1 reads SGDLS; CDR2 reads YYNGEE. Trimming took 5 bases from V and 3 from J, leaving 7 bases between them. The CDR3 is CASSAGTDTQYF. The DNA for the CDR3 is TGTGCCAGCAGTGCAGGGACAGATACGCAGTATTTT.

The rearrangement uses TRBV6-1 and TRBJ1-1, with a tentative D call TRBD1 (5 bases). The CDR3 has 15 amino acids. Per the germline V gene, CDR1 is MNHNS and CDR2 is SASEGT. Trimming stripped 4 bases from V and 3 bases from J, with 15 bases between. The CDR3 DNA is TGTGCCAGCAGTGTCGGACTCCCGGGGGACACTGAAGCTTTCTTT. Amino acids: CASSVGLPGDTEAFF.

Only a few counts were recorded for this clone. The same CDR3 can be traced to other DNA sequences in this sample. The genes are TRBV6-4 and TRBJ1-1; no clear D gene. Germline V CDR1 and CDR2: MRHNA, SNTAGT. CDR3 size: 13 residues. The V end was cut by 4 bases, the J end by 0 bases, with 6 bases between. CDR3 in amino acids: CASSVTMNTEAFF. The CDR3 region has the DNA TGTGCCAGCAGTGTAACAATGAACACTGAAGCTTTCTTT.

This sequence joins TRBV5-6 and TRBJ2-3; 12 nucleotides line up with TRBD2. The germline V gene encodes CDR1 SGHDT and CDR2 YYEEEE. Trimming at V came to 5 bases and at J to 8 bases, leaving 12 bases not matched to a gene. This CDR3 contains 16 residues. CDR3 nucleotides: TGTGCCAGCAGACTAGCGGGGGGTCCCGCTGGTGGTACGCAGTATTTT. Its protein is CASRLAGGPAGGTQYF. Full variable domain (outside the CDR3, taken from reference TRBV5-6 and TRBJ2-3): DAGVTQSPTHLIKTRGQQVTLRCSPKSGHDTVSWYQQALGQGPQFIFQYYEEEERQRGNFPDRFSGHQFPNYSSELNVNALLLGDSALYLCASRLAGGPAGGTQYFGPGTRLTVL.

This clone was counted a single time. V gene TRBV27 combines with J gene TRBJ2-7, with D unresolved. CDR3 length equals 13 residues. The germline gives CDR1 MNHEY, CDR2 SMNVEV (reference sequence). V gave up 5 bases and J gave up 4 bases, with 12 bases separating them. CDR3 bases: TGTGCCAGCAGTCACGGGTTCGGATACGAGCAGTACTTC. It translates to CASSHGFGYEQYF.

To note about this clone: A junction end diverges from the germline sequence, so it may reflect a read error. The CDR3 spells CASSGRLAGGPMIF. CDR3 in DNA: TGTGCCAGCAGCGGCCGACTAGCGGGGGGGCCGATGATCTTC. The gene calls are TRBV9 and TRBJ2-1; 14 bases line up with TRBD2. This CDR3 is built from 14 residues. The germline V gene encodes CDR1 SGDLS and CDR2 YYNGEE.

The CDR3 reads CASSQVQRGYPPNTGELFF. The CDR3, as DNA: TGCGCCAGCAGCCAAGTTCAGAGAGGCTACCCCCCGAACACCGGGGAGCTGTTTTTT. This chain links TRBV4-1 with TRBJ2-2; D uncertain. From germline, CDR1 is MGHRA and CDR2 YSYEKL. The CDR3 covers 19 residues. The ends were cut back, 1 base at V and 0 bases at J, with 18 bases in the middle.